The 18 T cell receptor beta chains below all came from one sample that was sequenced in a study. TCRdb ran MiXCR on the 5' RACE reads and lists one entry per CDR3 protein. The sample includes tens of thousands of distinct CDR3 sequences, 22% of them seen just once. Sequencing was done on a sample of memory CD4+ T cells sorted from a lymph node. The sample's subset: memory CD4+ T cells, CD4+CD45RO+CD25-. The receptors derive from a female donor with breast cancer.

This clonotype is classed as medium-sized (0.01 to 0.1%). V is TRBV7-6 and J is TRBJ2-7; no definite D call. This CDR3 has 12 residues. V was clipped by 4 bases and J by 5 bases, with 9 bases between them. Germline CDR1 and CDR2: SGHVS and FNYEAQ. Written as DNA, the CDR3 is TGTGCCAGCAGCTCGACCGGTAACGAGCAGTACTTC. Protein sequence: CASSSTGNEQYF.

The CDR3 DNA reads as TGTGCCAGCAGTGAACAAGCGGGGAGGGGGAACATTCAGTACTTC. It yields the protein CASSEQAGRGNIQYF. The chain uses TRBV6-1 and TRBJ2-4; the D gene is possibly TRBD2 (7 bases). The CDR3 is 15 residues long. V was clipped by 2 bases and J by 7 bases, with 15 bases between them. Per the germline V gene, CDR1 is MNHNS and CDR2 is SASEGT.

The chain recombines TRBV6-5 with TRBJ1-5; a possible D gene is TRBD1 (5 bases). Germline loops: CDR1 MNHEY, CDR2 SVGAGI. With 10 bases removed from V and 3 bases from J, the gap between germline ends came to 19 bases. This CDR3 is built from 15 residues. Here the CDR3 reads CATTAGPGVNQPQHF. DNA of the CDR3: TGTGCCACCACCGCCGGACCGGGGGTCAATCAGCCCCAGCATTTT.

This clonotype came up a few times. The rearrangement joins TRBV7-9 to TRBJ1-1; no reliable D call. The CDR3 length is 14 residues. Germline assignment: CDR1 SEHNR and CDR2 FQNEAQ (reference sequence). V shed 6 bases and J shed 0 bases, with 11 bases lying between them. As DNA, the CDR3 is TGTGCCAGCAGTCTCCCGAGTCTGAACACTGAAGCTTTCTTT. It yields the protein CASSLPSLNTEAFF.

The gene calls are TRBV20-1 and TRBJ1-2; D uncertain. CDR1 DFQATT and CDR2 SNEGSKA come from the germline V gene (reference sequence). Trimming removed 6 bases at V and 8 bases at J, with 13 bases between. This CDR3 has 11 amino acids. Written as DNA, the CDR3 is TGCAGTGCCCAGTATACTGGCGGCTACACCTTC. Translated: CSAQYTGGYTF.

This clonotype was recorded only once. Germline is not matched at one junction end, which may reflect a read error. The chain joins TRBV6-1 to TRBJ2-5, with D perhaps matching TRBD2 (5 bases). The germline V gene encodes CDR1 MNHNS and CDR2 SASEGT. The CDR3 extends over 12 amino acids. CDR3 bases: TGTGGCAGCGGAGCCGTCCAAGAGACCCAGTACTTC. Encoded protein: CGSGAVQETQYF.

The gene calls are TRBV12-3 or TRBV12-4 and TRBJ2-3, with 8 bases matching TRBD1. There are 15 residues in the CDR3. Trimming took 8 bases from V and 5 from J; bases not matched to a gene: 12. The CDR3 region is CASRPGQERRDTQYF. DNA of the CDR3: TGTGCCAGCCGACCGGGACAGGAAAGAAGAGATACGCAGTATTTT.

CDR3 nucleotide sequence: TGTGCCAGCAGCCGTAGCGGGAGACTAGGCAATGAGCAGTTCTTC. Translated: CASSRSGRLGNEQFF. V and J are TRBV7-2 and TRBJ2-1, with 9 positions matching TRBD2. Germline loops: CDR1 SGHTA, CDR2 FQGNSA. The CDR3 contains 15 residues. With 5 bases clipped from V and 6 bases from J, the junction kept 8 bases outside the gene matches.

A few counts support this clonotype. V is TRBV6-5 and J is TRBJ2-5, with a possible D match to TRBD2 (5 bases). The CDR3 runs 14 residues. V lost 1 base and J 7 bases, leaving 13 bases between the germline ends. Germline CDR1 is MNHEY and CDR2 is SVGAGI. The CDR3 DNA reads TGTGCCAGCAGTTACTTACTAGGAGGTGCGACCCAGTACTTC. Protein sequence: CASSYLLGGATQYF.

The chain links TRBV5-1 to TRBJ2-5; 13 nucleotides align to TRBD2. The CDR3 length is 16 residues. Per the germline V gene, CDR1 is SGHRS and CDR2 is YFSETQ. After removal of 2 bases from V and 4 bases from J, the junction contained 5 bases not matched to a gene. The CDR3 sequence is CASSFTSGRALETQYF. CDR3 coding DNA: TGCGCCAGCAGCTTCACTAGCGGGAGGGCCCTAGAGACCCAGTACTTC.

This clonotype has more than one count but fewer than ten. The V gene is TRBV5-5, the J gene TRBJ1-1; D is unclear. Germline CDR1 and CDR2: SGHKS and YYEKEE (reference sequence). There are 16 residues in the CDR3. With 4 bases removed from V and 1 base from J, the gap between germline ends came to 17 bases. The CDR3 region is CASSPYTSTPNTEAFF. Here the CDR3 DNA reads TGTGCCAGCAGCCCATACACGTCGACTCCGAACACTGAAGCTTTCTTT.

The chain employs TRBV4-3 and TRBJ2-3; 8 bases match TRBD2. J was trimmed by 0 bases and V by 0 bases; bases with no gene match: 5. CDR3 length: 17 residues. Germline V CDR1 and CDR2: LGHNA, YSLEER. CDR3 nucleotide sequence: TGCGCCAGCAGCCAAGATACGGGGACTAGAAGCACAGATACGCAGTATTTT. It is translated as CASSQDTGTRSTDTQYF.

This clonotype was observed at least ten times. The chain employs TRBV7-8 and TRBJ2-5; 9 bases match TRBD1. The CDR3 extends over 16 amino acids. The trim removed 2 bases at V and 5 bases at J, leaving 9 bases unmatched. CDR1 is SGHVS, CDR2 FQNEAQ, per germline. Written as DNA, the CDR3 is TGTGCCAGCAGCTTATCGGGCGGACAGGGGCGGGAGACCCAGTACTTC. This gives the protein CASSLSGGQGRETQYF.

As to this clonotype: This may be a read error, as it is one base from a much larger clone. The conserved closing phenylalanine or tryptophan is absent in this CDR3, likely reflecting a read error. V usage is TRBV6-5 and J usage is TRBJ2-1, with D tentatively TRBD2 (6 bases). The ends were cut back, 8 bases at V and 4 bases at J, with 12 bases in the middle. The CDR3 is made up of 13 amino acids. The germline V gene encodes CDR1 MNHEY and CDR2 SVGAGI. CDR3 bases: TGTGCCAGCGGCCGGGACTCTTACAATGAGCAGTTCATC. Amino acids: CASGRDSYNEQFI.

A word on this clonotype: Since a much larger clone is just one base distant, this may be a read error. The V and J genes are TRBV9 and TRBJ2-3; weak D call: TRBD1 (5 bases). There are 12 residues in the CDR3. Germline CDR1 and CDR2: SGDLS and YYNGEE. The CDR3 nucleotides read TGTGCCGGCAGCAGGGTCACAGATACGCAGTATTTT. Residues: CAGSRVTDTQYF. Full variable domain (rest looked up from reference TRBV9 and TRBJ2-3): DSGVTQTPKHLITATGQRVTLRCSPRSGDLSVYWYQQSLDQGLQFLIQYYNGEERAKGNILERFSAQQFPDLHSELNLSSLELGDSALYFCAGSRVTDTQYFGPGTRLTVL.

This chain joins TRBV11-2 and TRBJ1-2, with 7 bases identical to TRBD1. The CDR3 contains 16 residues. Germline V gene lookup returns CDR1 SGHAT and CDR2 FQNNGV. J was trimmed by 0 bases and V by 5 bases; bases with no gene match: 9. The CDR3 DNA follows: TGTGCCAGCAGCCAAAGAGGGGGACAGACTAACTATGGCTACACCTTC. It encodes CASSQRGGQTNYGYTF.

V usage is TRBV5-1 and J usage is TRBJ1-4; the D gene is possibly TRBD1 (5 bases). Looked up from germline, CDR1 is SGHRS and CDR2 is YFSETQ. This CDR3 has 14 amino acids. V shed 5 bases and J shed 8 bases, with 16 bases lying between them. The CDR3 region has the DNA TGCGCCAGCAGTTCCCAGGGTAGTGAAGAAAAACTGTTTTTT. As protein: CASSSQGSEEKLFF.

In its sample, this clonotype was seen many times. The rearrangement joins TRBV18 to TRBJ2-3; D is uncertain. Trimming cost V 3 bases and J 6 bases, with 13 bases left between them. The CDR3 runs 14 residues. CDR1 is KGHSH and CDR2 is LQKENI in the germline V gene. The CDR3: CASSPIQAEDTQYF. CDR3 nucleotides: TGTGCCAGCTCACCTATCCAGGCGGAGGATACGCAGTATTTT.